In its sample, the clone carrying this TCR beta chain was seen many times. The antigen is undetermined. The data were taken from a study of T cell repertoires in cytomegalovirus infection. In the study overall: Public TCR beta signature analysis indicated the presence of both CMV infection and matching HLA type. Whole-study results and caveats: CMV carriers with the relevant HLA were identified by cumulative public TCR beta family frequency. The response measured ex vivo was dominated by TCR beta clonotypes (HLA-C-restricted and CMV-specific).

TCRdb re-called the reads with MiXCR, one entry per CDR3 protein. The repertoire holds around 260,000 distinct CDR3 sequences, with 25% as singletons. This CDR3 contains 16 residues. Germline-derived CDR1 and CDR2 are SGHAT and FQNNGV. V was pared by 0 bases and J by 2 bases, with 4 bases of the junction left unmatched. This clonotype was obtained from a human donor in good health (CMV status not recorded). Some clones in this sample may be carry-over from other donors' samples. This chain connects TRBV11-2 to TRBJ2-3; 8 bases match TRBD2. Sequencing was performed on PBMCs. In DNA form, the CDR3 reads TGTGCCAGCAGCTTAGATGGCGGGAGGTCCACAGATACGCAGTATTTT. Amino acids: CASSLDGGRSTDTQYF.